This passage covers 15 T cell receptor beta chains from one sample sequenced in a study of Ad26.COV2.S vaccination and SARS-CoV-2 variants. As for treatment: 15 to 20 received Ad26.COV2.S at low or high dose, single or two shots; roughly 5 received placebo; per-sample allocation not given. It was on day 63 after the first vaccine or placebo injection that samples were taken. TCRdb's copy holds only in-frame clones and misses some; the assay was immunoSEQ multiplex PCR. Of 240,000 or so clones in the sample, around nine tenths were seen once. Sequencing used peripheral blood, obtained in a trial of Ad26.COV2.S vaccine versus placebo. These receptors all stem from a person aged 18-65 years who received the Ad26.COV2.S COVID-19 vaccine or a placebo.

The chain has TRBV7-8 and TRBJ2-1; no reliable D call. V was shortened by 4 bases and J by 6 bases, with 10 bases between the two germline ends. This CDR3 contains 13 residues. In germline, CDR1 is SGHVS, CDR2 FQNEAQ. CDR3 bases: TGTGCCAGCAGCTCCAGAACTGTCAATGAGCAGTTCTTC. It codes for CASSSRTVNEQFF.

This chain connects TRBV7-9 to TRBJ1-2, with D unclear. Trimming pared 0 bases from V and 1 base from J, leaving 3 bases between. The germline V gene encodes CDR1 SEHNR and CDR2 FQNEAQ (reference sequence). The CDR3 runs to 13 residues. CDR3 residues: CASSLAVNYGYTF. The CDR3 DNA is TGTGCCAGCAGCTTAGCGGTTAACTATGGCTACACCTTC.

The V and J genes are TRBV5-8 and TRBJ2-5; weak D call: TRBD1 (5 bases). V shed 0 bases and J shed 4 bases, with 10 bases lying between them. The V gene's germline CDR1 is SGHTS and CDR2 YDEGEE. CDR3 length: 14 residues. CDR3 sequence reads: CASSLEGVRETQYF. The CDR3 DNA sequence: TGTGCCAGCAGCTTGGAAGGGGTCCGAGAGACCCAGTACTTC.

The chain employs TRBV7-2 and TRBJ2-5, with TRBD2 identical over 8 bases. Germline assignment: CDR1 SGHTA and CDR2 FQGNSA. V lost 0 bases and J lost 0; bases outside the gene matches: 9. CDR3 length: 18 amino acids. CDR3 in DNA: TGTGCCAGCAGCTTAGCGCCGGTGATAGCGGGATACCAAGAGACCCAGTACTTC. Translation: CASSLAPVIAGYQETQYF.

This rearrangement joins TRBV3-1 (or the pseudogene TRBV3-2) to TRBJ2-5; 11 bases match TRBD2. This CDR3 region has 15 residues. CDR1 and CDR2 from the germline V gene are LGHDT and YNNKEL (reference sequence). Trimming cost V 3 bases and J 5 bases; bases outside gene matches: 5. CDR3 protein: CASSQFSGGAETQYF. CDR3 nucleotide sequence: TGTGCCAGCAGCCAGTTTAGCGGGGGGGCTGAGACCCAGTACTTC.

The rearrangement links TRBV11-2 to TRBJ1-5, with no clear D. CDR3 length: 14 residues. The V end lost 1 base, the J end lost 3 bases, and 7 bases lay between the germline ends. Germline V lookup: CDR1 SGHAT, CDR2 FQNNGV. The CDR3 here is CASSLGQYNQPQHF. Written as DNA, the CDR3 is TGTGCCAGCAGCTTAGGGCAATACAATCAGCCCCAGCATTTT. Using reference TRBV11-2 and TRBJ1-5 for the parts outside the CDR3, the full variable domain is EAGVAQSPRYKIIEKRQSVAFWCNPISGHATLYWYQQILGQGPKLLIQFQNNGVVDDSQLPKDRFSAERLKGVDSTLKIQPAKLEDSAVYLCASSLGQYNQPQHFGDGTRLSIL.

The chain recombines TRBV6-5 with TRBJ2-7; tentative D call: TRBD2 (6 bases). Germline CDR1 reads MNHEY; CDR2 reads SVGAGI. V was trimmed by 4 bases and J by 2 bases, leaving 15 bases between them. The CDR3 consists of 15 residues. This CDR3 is CASSSTRGLPYEQYF. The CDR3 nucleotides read TGTGCCAGCAGTTCCACACGGGGACTCCCCTACGAGCAGTACTTC.

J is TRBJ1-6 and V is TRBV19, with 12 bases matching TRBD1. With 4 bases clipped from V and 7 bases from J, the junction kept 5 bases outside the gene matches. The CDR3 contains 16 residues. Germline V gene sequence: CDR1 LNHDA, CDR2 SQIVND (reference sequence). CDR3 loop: CASSRGQGAPNSPLHF. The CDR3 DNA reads TGTGCCAGTAGTAGGGGACAGGGGGCCCCCAATTCACCCCTCCACTTT.

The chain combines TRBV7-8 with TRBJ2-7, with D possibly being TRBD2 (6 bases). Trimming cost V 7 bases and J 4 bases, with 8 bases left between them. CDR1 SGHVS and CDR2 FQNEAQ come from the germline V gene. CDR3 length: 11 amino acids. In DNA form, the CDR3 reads TGTGCCAGCACCCGGGGGTACGAGCAGTACTTC. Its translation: CASTRGYEQYF.

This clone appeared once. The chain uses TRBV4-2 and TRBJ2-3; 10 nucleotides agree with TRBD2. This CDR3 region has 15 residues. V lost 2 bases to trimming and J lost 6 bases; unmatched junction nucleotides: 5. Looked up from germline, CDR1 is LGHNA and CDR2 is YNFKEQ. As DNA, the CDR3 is TGTGCCAGCAGCCAAAGCGGGAGGGACCACGATACGCAGTATTTT. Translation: CASSQSGRDHDTQYF.

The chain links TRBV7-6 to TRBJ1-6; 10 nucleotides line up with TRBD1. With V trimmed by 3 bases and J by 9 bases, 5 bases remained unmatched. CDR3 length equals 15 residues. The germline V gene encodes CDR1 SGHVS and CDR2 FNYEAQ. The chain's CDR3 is CASSLGQGFVSPLHF. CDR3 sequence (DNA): TGTGCCAGCAGCTTGGGACAGGGGTTTGTTTCACCCCTCCACTTT.

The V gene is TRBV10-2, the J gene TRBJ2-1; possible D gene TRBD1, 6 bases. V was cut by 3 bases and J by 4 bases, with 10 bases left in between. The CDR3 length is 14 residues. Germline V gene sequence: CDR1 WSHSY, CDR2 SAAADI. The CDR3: CASSDWTVYNEQFF. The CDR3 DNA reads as TGCGCCAGCAGTGACTGGACAGTTTACAATGAGCAGTTCTTC.

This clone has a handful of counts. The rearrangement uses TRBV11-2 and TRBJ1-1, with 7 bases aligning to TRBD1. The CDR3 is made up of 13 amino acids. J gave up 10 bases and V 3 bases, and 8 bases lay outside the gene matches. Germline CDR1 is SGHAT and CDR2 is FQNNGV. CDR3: CASSLGQLGGAFF. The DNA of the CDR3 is TGTGCCAGCAGCTTGGGACAGTTGGGGGGAGCTTTCTTT.

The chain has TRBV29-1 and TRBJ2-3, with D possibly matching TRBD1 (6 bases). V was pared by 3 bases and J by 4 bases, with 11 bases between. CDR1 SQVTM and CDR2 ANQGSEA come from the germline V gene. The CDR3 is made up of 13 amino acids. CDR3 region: CSVEGDNPDTQYF. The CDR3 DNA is TGCAGCGTTGAGGGGGACAATCCAGATACGCAGTATTTT.

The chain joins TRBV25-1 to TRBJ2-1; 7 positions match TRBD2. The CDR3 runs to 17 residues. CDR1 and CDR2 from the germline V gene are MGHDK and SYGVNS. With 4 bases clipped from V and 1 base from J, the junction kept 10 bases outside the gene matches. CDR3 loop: CASSVRSAGMSYNEQFF. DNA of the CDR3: TGTGCCAGCAGTGTCCGTTCAGCGGGGATGTCCTACAATGAGCAGTTCTTC.